The source of this T cell receptor (beta chain) is a study of T-cell reconstitution after alpha-beta-depleted transplantation in children. Using unique molecular identifiers, the investigators prepared the TCRbeta library. One entry per CDR3 protein results from TCRdb running MiXCR on the PCR reads. This sample has around 200,000 distinct CDR3 sequences, with around 7% found just once. Trimming cost V 4 bases and J 3 bases, with 16 bases left between them. In germline, CDR1 is SGHTA, CDR2 FQGNSA. This CDR3 has 15 amino acids. The specimen comprised PBMCs from the stem cell graft donor, sampled from the stem cell graft. V and J are TRBV7-2 and TRBJ2-7; D possibly uses TRBD1 or TRBD2 (5 bases each). This TCR derives from a human donor who donated a stem cell graft to a child with Wiskott-Aldrich syndrome. CDR3 nucleotide sequence: TGTGCCAGCAGCTCAAACCGGGACGGAGGCTACGAGCAGTACTTC. Amino acid sequence: CASSSNRDGGYEQYF.